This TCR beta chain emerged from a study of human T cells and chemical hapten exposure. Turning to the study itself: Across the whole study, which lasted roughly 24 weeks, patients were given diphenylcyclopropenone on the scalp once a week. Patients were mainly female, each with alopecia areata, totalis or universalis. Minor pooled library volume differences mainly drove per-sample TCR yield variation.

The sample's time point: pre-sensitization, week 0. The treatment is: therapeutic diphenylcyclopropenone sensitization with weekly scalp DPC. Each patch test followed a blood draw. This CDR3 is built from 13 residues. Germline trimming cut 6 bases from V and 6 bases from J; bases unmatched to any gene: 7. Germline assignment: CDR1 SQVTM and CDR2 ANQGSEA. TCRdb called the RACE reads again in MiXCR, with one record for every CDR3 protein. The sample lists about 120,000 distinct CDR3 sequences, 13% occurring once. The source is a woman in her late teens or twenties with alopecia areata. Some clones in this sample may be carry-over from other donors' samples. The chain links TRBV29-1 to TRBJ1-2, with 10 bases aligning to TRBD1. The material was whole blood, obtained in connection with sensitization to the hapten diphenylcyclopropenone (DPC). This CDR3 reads CSVDRGLADGYTF. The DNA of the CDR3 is TGCAGCGTCGACAGGGGGCTAGCGGATGGCTACACCTTC.